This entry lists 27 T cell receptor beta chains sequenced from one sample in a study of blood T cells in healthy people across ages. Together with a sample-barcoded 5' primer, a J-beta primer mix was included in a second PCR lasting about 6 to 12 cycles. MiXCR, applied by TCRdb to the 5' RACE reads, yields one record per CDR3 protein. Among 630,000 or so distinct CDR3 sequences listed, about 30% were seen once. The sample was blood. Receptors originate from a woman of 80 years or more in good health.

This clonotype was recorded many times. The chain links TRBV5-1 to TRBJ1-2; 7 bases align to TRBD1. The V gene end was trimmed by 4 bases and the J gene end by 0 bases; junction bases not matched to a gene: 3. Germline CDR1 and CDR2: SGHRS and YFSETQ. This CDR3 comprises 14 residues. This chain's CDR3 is CASSVGQPNYGYTF. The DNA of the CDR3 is TGCGCCAGCAGCGTGGGACAGCCTAACTATGGCTACACCTTC.

The CDR3 reads CASSLGLVTEQFF. DNA of the CDR3: TGTGCCAGCAGCTTAGGATTGGTGACTGAGCAGTTCTTC. The chain employs TRBV7-2 and TRBJ2-1; D not certain. V gave up 1 base and J gave up 9 bases, with 10 bases separating them. Germline V CDR1 and CDR2: SGHTA, FQGNSA. This CDR3 comprises 13 residues. The whole variable domain, filled in from reference TRBV7-2 and TRBJ2-1, reads GAGVSQSPSNKVTEKGKDVELRCDPISGHTALYWYRQSLGQGLEFLIYFQGNSAPDKSGLPSDRFSAERTGGSVSTLTIQRTQQEDSAVYLCASSLGLVTEQFFGPGTRLTVL.

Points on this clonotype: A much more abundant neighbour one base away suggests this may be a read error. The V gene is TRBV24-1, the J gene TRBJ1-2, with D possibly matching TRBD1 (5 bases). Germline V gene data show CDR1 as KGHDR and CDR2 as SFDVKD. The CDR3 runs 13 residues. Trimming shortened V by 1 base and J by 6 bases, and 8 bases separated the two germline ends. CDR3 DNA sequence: TGTGCCACCAGTGATTTCGAGACAGATGGCTACACCTTC. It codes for CATSDFETDGYTF.

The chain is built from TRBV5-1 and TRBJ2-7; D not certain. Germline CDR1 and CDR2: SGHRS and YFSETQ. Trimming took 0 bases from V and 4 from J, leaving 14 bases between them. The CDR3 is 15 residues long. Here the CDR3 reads CASSLDLRQAYEQYF. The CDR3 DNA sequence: TGCGCCAGCAGCTTGGACCTACGGCAGGCTTACGAGCAGTACTTC. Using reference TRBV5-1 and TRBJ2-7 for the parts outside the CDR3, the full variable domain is KAGVTQTPRYLIKTRGQQVTLSCSPISGHRSVSWYQQTPGQGLQFLFEYFSETQRNKGNFPGRFSGRQFSNSRSEMNVSTLELGDSALYLCASSLDLRQAYEQYFGPGTRLTVT.

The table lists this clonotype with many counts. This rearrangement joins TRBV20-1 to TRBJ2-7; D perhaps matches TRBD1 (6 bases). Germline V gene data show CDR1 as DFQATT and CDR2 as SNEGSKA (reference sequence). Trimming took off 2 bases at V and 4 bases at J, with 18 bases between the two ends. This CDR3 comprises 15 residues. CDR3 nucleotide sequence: TGCAGTGCTAGAAATCCATCGCAGGGGTTGTACGAGCAGTACTTC. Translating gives CSARNPSQGLYEQYF.

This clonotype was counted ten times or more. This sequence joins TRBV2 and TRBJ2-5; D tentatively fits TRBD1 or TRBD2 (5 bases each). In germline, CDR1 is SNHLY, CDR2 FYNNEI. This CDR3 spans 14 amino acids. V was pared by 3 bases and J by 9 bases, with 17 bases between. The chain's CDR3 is CASSEGRLVGPQYF. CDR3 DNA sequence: TGTGCCAGCAGTGAGGGTCGGCTAGTGGGACCCCAGTACTTC.

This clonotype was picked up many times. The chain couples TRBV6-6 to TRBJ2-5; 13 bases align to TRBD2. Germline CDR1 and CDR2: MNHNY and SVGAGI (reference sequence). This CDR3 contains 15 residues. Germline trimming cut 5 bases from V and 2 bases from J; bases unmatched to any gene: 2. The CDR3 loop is CASSGTSGDQETQYF. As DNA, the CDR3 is TGTGCCAGCAGTGGGACTAGCGGGGATCAAGAGACCCAGTACTTC.

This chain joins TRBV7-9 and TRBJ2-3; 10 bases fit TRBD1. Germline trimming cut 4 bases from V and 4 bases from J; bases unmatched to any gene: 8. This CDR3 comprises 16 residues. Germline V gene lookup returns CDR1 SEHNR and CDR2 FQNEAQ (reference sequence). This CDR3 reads CASSSPGTGVADTQYF. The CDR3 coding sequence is TGTGCCAGCAGCTCACCCGGGACAGGGGTGGCAGATACGCAGTATTTT.

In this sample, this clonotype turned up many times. CDR3 in DNA: TGTGCTAGTGGTTTGGGGACAGGGAAAAACATTCAGTACTTC. This gives the protein CASGLGTGKNIQYF. This chain connects TRBV12-5 to TRBJ2-4; TRBD1 matches 8 bases. From germline, CDR1 is LGHNT and CDR2 FRNRAP. CDR3 length: 14 amino acids. V lost 1 base, J lost 4 bases, and 0 bases stayed unmatched.

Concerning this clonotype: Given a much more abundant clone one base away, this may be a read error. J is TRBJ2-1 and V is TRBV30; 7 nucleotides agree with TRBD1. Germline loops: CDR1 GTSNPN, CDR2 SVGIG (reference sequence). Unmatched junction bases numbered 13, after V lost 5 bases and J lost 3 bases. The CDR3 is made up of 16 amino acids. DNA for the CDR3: TGTGCCTGGCGTCAACCCCGGGACAGACTCTACAATGAGCAGTTCTTC. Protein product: CAWRQPRDRLYNEQFF.

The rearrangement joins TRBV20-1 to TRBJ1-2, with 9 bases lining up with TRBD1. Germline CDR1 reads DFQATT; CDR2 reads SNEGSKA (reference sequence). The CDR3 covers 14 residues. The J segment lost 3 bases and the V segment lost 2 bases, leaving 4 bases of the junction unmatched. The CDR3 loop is CSARTGGAYYGYTF. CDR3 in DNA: TGCAGTGCTAGAACAGGGGGCGCCTACTATGGCTACACCTTC.

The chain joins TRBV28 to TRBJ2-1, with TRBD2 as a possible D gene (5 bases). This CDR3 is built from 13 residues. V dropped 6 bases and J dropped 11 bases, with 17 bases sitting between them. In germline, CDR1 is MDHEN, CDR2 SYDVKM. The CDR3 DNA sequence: TGTGCCAGCAGACCGGACTGGAGCGATCAGCAGTTCTTC. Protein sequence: CASRPDWSDQQFF.

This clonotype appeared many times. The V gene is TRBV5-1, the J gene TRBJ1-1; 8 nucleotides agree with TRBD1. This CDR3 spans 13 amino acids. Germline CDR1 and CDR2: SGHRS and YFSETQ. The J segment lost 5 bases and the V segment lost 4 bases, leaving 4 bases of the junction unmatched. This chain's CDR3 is CASSLDRVTEAFF. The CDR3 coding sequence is TGCGCCAGCAGCCTGGACAGGGTGACTGAAGCTTTCTTT.

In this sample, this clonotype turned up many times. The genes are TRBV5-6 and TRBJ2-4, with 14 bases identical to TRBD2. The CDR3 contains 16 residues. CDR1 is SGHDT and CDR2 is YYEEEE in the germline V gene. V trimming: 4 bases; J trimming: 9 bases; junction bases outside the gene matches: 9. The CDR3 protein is CASSVGLAGDIGIQYF. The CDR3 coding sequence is TGTGCCAGCAGCGTGGGACTAGCGGGGGATATCGGCATTCAGTACTTC. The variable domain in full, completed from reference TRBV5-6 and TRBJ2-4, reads DAGVTQSPTHLIKTRGQQVTLRCSPKSGHDTVSWYQQALGQGPQFIFQYYEEEERQRGNFPDRFSGHQFPNYSSELNVNALLLGDSALYLCASSVGLAGDIGIQYFGAGTRLSVL.

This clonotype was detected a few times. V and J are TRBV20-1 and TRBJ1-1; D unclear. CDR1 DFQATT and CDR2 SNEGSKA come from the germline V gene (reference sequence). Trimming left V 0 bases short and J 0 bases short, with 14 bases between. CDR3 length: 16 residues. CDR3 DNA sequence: TGCAGTGCTAGAGATTTGCTGGGCAGCTTGAACACTGAAGCTTTCTTT. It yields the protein CSARDLLGSLNTEAFF.

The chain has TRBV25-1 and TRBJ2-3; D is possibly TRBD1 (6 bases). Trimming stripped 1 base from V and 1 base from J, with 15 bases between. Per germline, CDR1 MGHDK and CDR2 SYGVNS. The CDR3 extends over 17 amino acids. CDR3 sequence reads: CASSESGKEGGTDTQYF. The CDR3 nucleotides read TGTGCCAGCAGTGAATCAGGAAAAGAGGGGGGCACAGATACGCAGTATTTT.

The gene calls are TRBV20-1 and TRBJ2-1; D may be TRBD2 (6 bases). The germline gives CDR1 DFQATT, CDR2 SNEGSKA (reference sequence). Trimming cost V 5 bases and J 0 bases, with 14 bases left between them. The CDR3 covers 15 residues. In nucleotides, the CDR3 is TGCAGTGCTGGAGGGGTAGTTGCCTCCTACAATGAGCAGTTCTTC. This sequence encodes CSAGGVVASYNEQFF.

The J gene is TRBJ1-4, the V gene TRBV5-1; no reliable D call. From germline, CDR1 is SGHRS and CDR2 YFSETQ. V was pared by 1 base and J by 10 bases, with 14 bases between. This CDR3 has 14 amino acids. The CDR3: CASSLQDPTGKLFF. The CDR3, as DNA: TGCGCCAGCAGCTTGCAGGACCCCACGGGAAAACTGTTTTTT.

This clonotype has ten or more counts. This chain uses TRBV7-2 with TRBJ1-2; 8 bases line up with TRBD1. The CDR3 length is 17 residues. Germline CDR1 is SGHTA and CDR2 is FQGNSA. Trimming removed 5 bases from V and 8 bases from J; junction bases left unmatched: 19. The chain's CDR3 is CASSLHRTGSSTGGYTF. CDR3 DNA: TGTGCCAGCAGCCTCCATCGGACAGGGTCAAGCACGGGAGGCTACACCTTC. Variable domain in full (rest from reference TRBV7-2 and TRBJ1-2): GAGVSQSPSNKVTEKGKDVELRCDPISGHTALYWYRQSLGQGLEFLIYFQGNSAPDKSGLPSDRFSAERTGGSVSTLTIQRTQQEDSAVYLCASSLHRTGSSTGGYTFGSGTRLTVV.

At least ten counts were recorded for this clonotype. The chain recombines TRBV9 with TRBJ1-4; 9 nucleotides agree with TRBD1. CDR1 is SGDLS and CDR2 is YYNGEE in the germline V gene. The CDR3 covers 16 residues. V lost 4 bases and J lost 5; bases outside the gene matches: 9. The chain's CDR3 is CASSKSTGTGNEKLFF. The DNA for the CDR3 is TGTGCCAGCAGCAAGAGTACCGGGACAGGGAATGAAAAACTGTTTTTT.

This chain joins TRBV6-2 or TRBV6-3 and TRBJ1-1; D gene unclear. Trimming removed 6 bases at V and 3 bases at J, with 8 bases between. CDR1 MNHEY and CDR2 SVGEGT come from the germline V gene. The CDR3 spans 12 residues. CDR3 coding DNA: TGTGCCAGCAGACTTCGATACACTGAAGCTTTCTTT. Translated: CASRLRYTEAFF.

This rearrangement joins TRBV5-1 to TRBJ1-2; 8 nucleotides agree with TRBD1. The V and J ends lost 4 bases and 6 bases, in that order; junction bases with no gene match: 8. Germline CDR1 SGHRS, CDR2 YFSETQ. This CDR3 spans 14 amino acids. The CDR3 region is CASSATGEPDGYTF. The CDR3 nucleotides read TGCGCCAGCAGCGCGACAGGGGAGCCCGATGGCTACACCTTC. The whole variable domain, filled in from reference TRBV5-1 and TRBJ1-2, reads KAGVTQTPRYLIKTRGQQVTLSCSPISGHRSVSWYQQTPGQGLQFLFEYFSETQRNKGNFPGRFSGRQFSNSRSEMNVSTLELGDSALYLCASSATGEPDGYTFGSGTRLTVV.

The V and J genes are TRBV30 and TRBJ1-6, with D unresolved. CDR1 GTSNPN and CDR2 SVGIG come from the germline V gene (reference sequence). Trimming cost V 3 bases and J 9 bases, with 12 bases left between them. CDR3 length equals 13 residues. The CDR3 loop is CAWRIGNTSPLHF. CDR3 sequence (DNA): TGTGCCTGGAGGATCGGCAATACTTCACCCCTCCACTTT.

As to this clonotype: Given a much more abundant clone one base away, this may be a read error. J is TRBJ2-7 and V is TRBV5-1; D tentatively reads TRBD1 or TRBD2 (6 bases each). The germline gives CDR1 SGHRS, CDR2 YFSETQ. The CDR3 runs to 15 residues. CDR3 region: CASSLVSGARETQHF. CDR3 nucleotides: TGCGCCAGCAGCTTGGTTTCGGGGGCTCGGGAGACCCAGCACTTC.

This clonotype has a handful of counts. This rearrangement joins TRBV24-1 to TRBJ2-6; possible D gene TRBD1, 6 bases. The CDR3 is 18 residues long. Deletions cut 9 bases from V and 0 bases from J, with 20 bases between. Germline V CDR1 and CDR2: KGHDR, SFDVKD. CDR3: CATAQGWTGSSGANVLTF. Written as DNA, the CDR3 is TGTGCCACCGCGCAGGGGTGGACTGGAAGCTCTGGGGCCAACGTCCTGACTTTC.

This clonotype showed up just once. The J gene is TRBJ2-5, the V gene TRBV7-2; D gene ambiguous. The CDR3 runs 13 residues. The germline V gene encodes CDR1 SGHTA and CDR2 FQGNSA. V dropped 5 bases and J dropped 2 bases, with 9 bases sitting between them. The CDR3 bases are TGTGCCAGCAGCCCGGTGAGGCAAGAGACCCAGTACTTC. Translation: CASSPVRQETQYF.

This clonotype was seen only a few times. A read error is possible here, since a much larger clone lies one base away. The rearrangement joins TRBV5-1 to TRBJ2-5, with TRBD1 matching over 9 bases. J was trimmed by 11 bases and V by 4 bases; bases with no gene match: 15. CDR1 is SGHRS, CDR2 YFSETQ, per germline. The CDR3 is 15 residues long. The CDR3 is CASSPGTGFVSEQYF. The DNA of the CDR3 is TGCGCCAGCAGCCCCGGGACAGGGTTTGTTAGTGAGCAGTACTTC.